This T cell receptor beta chain was observed in a study of blood T cell repertoires in COVID-19. Looking at the study overall: Collection of acute and convalescent COVID-19 samples took place in the United States, Italy and Spain. T cells, B-cell-depleted T cells, or PBMCs provided the cDNA or gDNA that served as material.

As processed by the authors: From reference gene primer amplification, estimates of nucleated cell counts were derived. Some clones are missing from TCRdb's copy, which holds only in-frame ones; the method was immunoSEQ multiplex PCR. V, J and clone size derive from that table, while D and trimming were established from the DNA sequence. The data contain around 72,000 clones, 70% to 90% of them singletons. Germline lookup yields CDR1 SGHNT and CDR2 YYREEE (reference sequence). The CDR3 consists of 15 residues. The trim removed 1 base at V and 4 bases at J, leaving 7 bases unmatched. The rearrangement links TRBV5-4 to TRBJ1-1, with TRBD1 matching 7 bases. This clonotype was obtained from a woman older than 75 with acute or convalescent COVID-19. The specimen sequenced was peripheral blood. Written as DNA, the CDR3 is TGTGCCAGCAGCTTGTGGATACAGGGGCCCACTGAAGCTTTCTTT. Amino acids: CASSLWIQGPTEAFF.